This T cell receptor (beta chain) was identified in a study of blood T cell repertoires in COVID-19. Authors' processing steps: Cell counts per sample came from amplifying reference gene primers. Sequencing used immunoSEQ multiplex PCR; TCRdb keeps in-frame clones, though not all of them. V and J calls plus clone size are reproduced from that table; the DNA served to infer D and trimming. The sample has under 350,000 clones; roughly 89% are singletons. J lost 0 bases, V lost 1 base, and 14 bases had no gene match. The germline gives CDR1 LGHNT, CDR2 FRNRAP. The CDR3 consists of 20 residues. Followed over time, Seattle patients had been enrolled while infection was active.

The sequencing input was peripheral blood. The sequence derives from a woman aged 25 to 39 with COVID-19, enrolled during active disease. V and J are TRBV12-5 and TRBJ1-5; 8 bases are a match to TRBD1. This CDR3 reads CASGLAEKDRARDSNQPQHF. CDR3 in DNA: TGTGCTAGTGGTTTGGCGGAGAAGGACAGGGCACGAGATAGCAATCAGCCCCAGCATTTT.